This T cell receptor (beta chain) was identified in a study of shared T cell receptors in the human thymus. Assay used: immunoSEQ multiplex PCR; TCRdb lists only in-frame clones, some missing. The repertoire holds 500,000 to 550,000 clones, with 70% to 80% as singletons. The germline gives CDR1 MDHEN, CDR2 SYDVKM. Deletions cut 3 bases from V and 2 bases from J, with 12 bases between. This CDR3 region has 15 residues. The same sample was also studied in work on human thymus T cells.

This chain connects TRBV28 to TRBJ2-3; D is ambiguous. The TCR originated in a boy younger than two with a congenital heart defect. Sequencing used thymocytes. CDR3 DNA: TGTGCCAGCAGTTTGAGGCTAAGACCCACAGATACGCAGTATTTT. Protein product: CASSLRLRPTDTQYF. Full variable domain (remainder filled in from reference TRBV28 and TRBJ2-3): DVKVTQSSRYLVKRTGEKVFLECVQDMDHENMFWYRQDPGLGLRLIYFSYDVKMKEKGDIPEGYSVSREKKERFSLILESASTNQTSMYLCASSLRLRPTDTQYFGPGTRLTVL.